This T cell receptor beta chain was recorded in a study of T cells in Graves' hyperthyroidism and ophthalmopathy. The ends lost 8 bases at V and 0 bases at J; junction bases unmatched: 5. Germline V lookup: CDR1 ENHRY, CDR2 SYGVKD. This CDR3 is built from 15 residues. Calling Graves' hyperthyroidism stable meant ophthalmopathy did not progress within 18 months. In patients aged 18 to 65, hyperthyroidism was newly diagnosed, with duration under 2 months. This clonotype has at least ten counts. Amplified regions were TCR beta CDR3 sequences from RNA transcripts. HTBI primers were the set used in a first-round RT-PCR of the TCR CDR3. One entry per CDR3 protein results from TCRdb running MiXCR on the multiplex PCR reads. The sample records about 290,000 distinct CDR3 sequences, roughly 13% being singletons.

The clonotype originates from a woman aged 40 to 50 with Graves' hyperthyroidism. This rearrangement joins TRBV10-3 to TRBJ2-7; 12 positions agree with TRBD2. The source material was blood. The CDR3 reads CAILGTSGPSYEQYF. CDR3 coding DNA: TGTGCCATCCTAGGGACTAGCGGGCCCTCCTACGAGCAGTACTTC.